This TCR beta chain was sequenced in a study of blood T cell repertoires in COVID-19. Study at large: Acute and convalescent COVID-19 specimens originated in the United States, Italy and Spain.

As processed by the authors: Estimation of nucleated cell counts was performed using reference gene primer amplification. The protocol was immunoSEQ multiplex PCR, while the TCRdb copy is restricted to in-frame clones and leaves out a portion. The DNA gave D and trimming, while V, J and clone size come from that table. Here the sample spans around 250,000 clones, around 89% being singletons. V lost 3 bases and J lost 0; bases outside the gene matches: 7. The CDR3 contains 17 residues. Germline values: CDR1 SGHRS, CDR2 YFSETQ. The chain links TRBV5-1 to TRBJ2-2, with TRBD1 matching over 8 bases. Sample: PBMCs or T cells enriched from blood (not recorded which). This TCR came from a woman aged 25-40 years who had recovered from COVID-19. CDR3 DNA sequence: TGCGCCAGCAGCTGGACTGGGACAGGCGCGAACACCGGGGAGCTGTTTTTT. Its protein product is CASSWTGTGANTGELFF.